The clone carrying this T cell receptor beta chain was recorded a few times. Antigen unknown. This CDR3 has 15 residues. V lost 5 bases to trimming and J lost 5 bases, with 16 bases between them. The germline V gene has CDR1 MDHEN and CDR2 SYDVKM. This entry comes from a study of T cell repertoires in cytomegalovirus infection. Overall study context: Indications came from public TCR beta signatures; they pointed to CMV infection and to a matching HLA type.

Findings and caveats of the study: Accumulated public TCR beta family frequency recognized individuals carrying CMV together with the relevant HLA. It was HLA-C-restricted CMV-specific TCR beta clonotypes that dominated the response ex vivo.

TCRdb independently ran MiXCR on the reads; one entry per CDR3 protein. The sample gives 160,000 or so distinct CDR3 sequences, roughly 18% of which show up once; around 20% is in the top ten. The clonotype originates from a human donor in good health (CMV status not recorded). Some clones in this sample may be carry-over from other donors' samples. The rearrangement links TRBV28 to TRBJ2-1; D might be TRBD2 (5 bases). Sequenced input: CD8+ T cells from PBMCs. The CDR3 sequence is CASSPARTVHNEQFF. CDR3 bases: TGTGCCAGCAGTCCGGCCCGGACTGTCCACAATGAGCAGTTCTTC. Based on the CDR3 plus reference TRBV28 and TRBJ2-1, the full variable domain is DVKVTQSSRYLVKRTGEKVFLECVQDMDHENMFWYRQDPGLGLRLIYFSYDVKMKEKGDIPEGYSVSREKKERFSLILESASTNQTSMYLCASSPARTVHNEQFFGPGTRLTVL.